This record covers a single T cell receptor (beta chain). Only a few counts were recorded for this clone. There is no known antigen for this receptor. The junction departs from the called germline gene at one end, perhaps through a read error. This sample was included in a study of cytomegalovirus exposure and HLA in healthy donors (dated by TCRdb to the late 2010s). Regarding the study in general: An earlier analysis of 587 of the donors reported about 280 Gb of sequence data and 95 million to 140 million unique TCR beta sequences obtained from around 180 million T cells. Every repertoire in the discovery cohort had been generated on one and the same sequencing platform. The T cell repertoires of 666 subjects were profiled by immunosequencing and related to cytomegalovirus serostatus. A later genetic analysis used genome-wide SNP genotypes for about three fifths of the 666 donors, treating that subset as a discovery cohort. The study was designed to test whether signatures of past pathogen exposure could be identified by cataloging public T cell receptors. Roughly 300 gigabases of sequencing data and 70 million to 95 million unique TCR sequences made up an early release that covered nearly 650 HLA-typed donors. Among several hundred genotyped donors of the cohort, an average of around 240,000 unique TCR beta nucleotide sequences was sequenced per donor, of which approximately 18% were non-productive. High-throughput TCR immunosequencing, statistical association of individual TCRs with disease status, and machine learning were combined to predict cytomegalovirus infection status. The number of typed donors differed by locus: about 620-640 for A, B, C, DRB1 and DQB1; 522 for DQA1; some 610 for DPA1; and 400 to 480 for DPB1. Rather than using new phenotypic data, the later analysis identified candidate immune exposures from TCR beta sequences and from how often those sequences occurred across donors. HLA typing included class I and class II loci at four-digit resolution. A separate validation cohort of more than 100 different subjects was used in addition to the approximately 700-subject first cohort. Among the roughly 400 genotyped donors, approximately 77% belonged to the genetic ancestry cluster associated with self-reported Caucasian donors. In a later analysis, previously published TCR beta repertoires from 666 donors were re-analyzed and high-resolution HLA genotyping was added so that TCR occurrence patterns could be studied. Roughly 5 DR-DQ haplotypes were handled as single units for association and clustering, since linkage in the cohort was strong. To decide whether each TCR beta V gene segment behaved as functional or pseudogenic, an earlier analysis of some 540 of the donors relied on high-throughput TCR beta sequencing. Donor age, sex, ethnicity and CMV serostatus were compiled alongside the repertoire data.

The cohort comprised some 730 healthy bone marrow donors. All cohort members were sampled while nominally healthy, although unrecorded immune exposures were likely present. The donor was CMV seronegative and was included in the group of 352 seronegative cohort members. A peripheral blood sample was collected from each donor, and TCR beta sequencing was performed on peripheral blood mononuclear cells. Genomic DNA extraction from the blood cell samples was performed with the Qiagen DNeasy Blood Extraction Kit. The paper as a whole reports these results and caveats: Roughly uniform sequencing depth across donors was assumed in presence/absence analyses, although this assumption may not hold. Because the 87-base-pair reads could not distinguish some IMGT-functional V segments, including TRBV6-2 and TRBV6-3, those segments were excluded. In a later analysis, several top co-occurrence clusters were reported to appear linked to parvovirus B19, influenza, CMV and Epstein-Barr virus. In a later analysis, some 17,000 TCR beta sequences were associated with specific HLA alleles at a false discovery rate of 0.05. V-gene and J-gene trimming of TCR beta chains was associated with a missense DCLRE1C variant in a later genetic analysis, and the association was replicated in an independent cohort. Broadly in line with IMGT annotations, most TCR beta V segments showed up in productive rearrangements about 87% or about 30% of the time in an earlier analysis of 587 of the donors. In a later analysis, most CMV-associated TCR beta chains were found to appear HLA-restricted, with HLA associations seemingly driven largely by CMV exposure. In this cohort, only TCR beta chains were sequenced, and detectable features were limited by the absence of alpha or paired-chain data. Across donors, most TCR sequences were observed very rarely, whereas some public TCRs were present in many individuals. When HLA alleles, especially DR and DQ, strongly co-occurred, TCR associations were difficult to assign to individual alleles. It was suggested by the authors that the approach could potentially be generalized to other disease states and immunological phenotypes. The earlier analysis of a few hundred of the donors excluded roughly 17 rarely observed V segments, including chromosome 9 orphons, because counts were too low. In a later analysis, TCR association rates were found to vary across HLA loci, with the most associated TCRs seen for DRB1 alleles and the fewest for HLA-C alleles. HLA typing was unavailable for some donors at each locus, so association tests used only the typed subset. A further reported finding was that TCR beta sequences accurately predicted the HLA-A and HLA-B alleles for most subjects in the first cohort. In both the original and validation cohorts, the classifier was reported to diagnose cytomegalovirus status with high specificity and sensitivity. A total of about 150 TCR beta chains were listed by the study as associated with cytomegalovirus. Immune exposure information for the cohort was limited to CMV serostatus. A later genetic analysis reported fewer N-insertions in productive TCRs among donors in an Asian-associated ancestry cluster than the approximately 670-donor mean. A cluster of highly shared sequence variants was judged likely to represent a technical artifact of the sequencing pipeline. Compared with equally common non-associated chains, HLA-associated TCR beta chains in a later analysis were more clonally expanded and had lower generation probabilities. Linkage disequilibrium might explain the correlated functional status among segregating V segments, but an unknown experimental factor could not be excluded. Three of the identified cytomegalovirus-associated TCR beta chains were confirmed in vitro to be specific for cytomegalovirus antigens.

The library relied on the immunoSEQ multiplex PCR assay. For the multiplex PCR, a mixture combining 60 forward primers for TCR Vbeta segments and 13 reverse primers for TCR Jbeta segments was used. Amplification of the CDR3 region of rearranged TCR beta genes was performed with a multiplex PCR assay on genomic DNA. The Illumina HiSeq System was used to sequence the amplified TCR beta libraries as 87-base-pair reads. Under the source paper's analysis protocol: In a later analysis, tens of millions of unique TCR beta chains were counted across the roughly 670 repertoires, and around 11 million of these chains were shared by at least two donors. Raw reads were error-corrected and collapsed into unique sequences with a nearest-neighbor algorithm that merged closely related sequences to remove PCR and sequencing errors. V, D and J gene segments were assigned by aligning CDR3 sequences to IMGT reference sequences. For a sequence to be retained, a match of at least six nucleotides was required to both a V gene segment and a J gene segment. A rearrangement was called productive if the CDR3 had no stop codons and remained in frame with V and J, and every other rearrangement was called non-productive. CDR3 was defined by IMGT convention, running from the second conserved V-encoded cysteine to the conserved J-encoded phenylalanine. Sequences without an unambiguous match to a single V gene segment were excluded from the earlier analysis of a few hundred of the donors. An earlier analysis of 450 to 650 of the donors called V segments functional above 56.7% productive rearrangements and segregating when the between-donor standard deviation exceeded 5%. To diagnose cytomegalovirus status from the catalog of TCR beta chain sequences, a statistical classification framework was built. In a later analysis, TCR nucleotide sequences were compared against IMGT/GENE-DB human TR gene sequences so that V and J genes could be assigned. In a later analysis, CDR3 sequences and most-parsimonious VDJ recombination scenarios were assigned using the TCRdist pipeline. In a later analysis, every TCR beta chain was defined by the combination of its CDR3 amino acid sequence and its V-gene family, and reads without a unique V-gene family were dropped. As a way to deal with suspected cross-contamination and a sequencing artifact, a later analysis dropped 640 or so nucleotide sequences that were highly shared and had low generation probability. A later analysis calculated a clonal expansion index for each public chain from normalized within-repertoire ranks of inferred template counts. Generation probabilities in a later analysis came from a VDJ recombination model fitted to out-of-frame rearrangements, and those results were checked against IGoR. Hypergeometric tests were used in a later analysis to score TCR-TCR, TCR-HLA and TCR-CMV co-occurrence, with a repertoire-size bias correction applied to the TCR pairs. A later analysis estimated false discovery rates by permuting HLA or CMV assignments 20 times. A later analysis grouped co-occurring TCRs with DBSCAN, adding TCRdist sequence similarity when clustering within HLA-allele-positive subsets. Repertoires with fewer than 30,000 or more than 120,000 public chains, plus five repertoires with anomalous nucleotide sharing, were excluded from co-occurrence clustering. In its TCRdb copy, this immuneACCESS table keeps in-frame sequences only and misses some clones. Where compared with another copy, unresolved V genes explain less than half of these, and the others have no known cause. V, J and clone size were drawn from that table, and D and trimming were deduced from the DNA. This sample comprises about 180,000 clones, 75% of them detected only once. The ten largest make up just under 3% of the sample.

The CDR3 runs 15 residues from the cysteine to the phenylalanine. Here the CDR3 DNA is all that survives: 45 bases in frame from base 1. The germline V gene provides CDR1 SGHVS and CDR2 FQNEAQ. Sequenced input: PBMCs. The V gene is TRBV7-8 and the J gene is TRBJ1-1, and 7 junction bases match TRBD1. This receptor was identified in a male donor in good health and CMV-seronegative. The sequenced DNA is TGTGCCAGCAGCTGGGGGACAGCATTGAAAACTGAAGCTTTCTTT. It specifies CASSWGTALKTEAFF.